The text below deals with one TCR beta chain. The specificity of this receptor is unknown. No base quality information exists; no much larger clone differs at one position. This specimen comes from a study of blood T cell repertoires in COVID-19 (dated by TCRdb to the early 2020s). In the study overall: Collaborator samples came from the United States, Italy and Spain and covered acute and convalescent phases of COVID-19. The samples were drawn from the first 160 participants of the ongoing ImmuneRACE study and from about 1,200 subjects provided by 6 global collaborators. Where HLA class I and class II types were available, the types were taken from metadata supplied by the sample provider, not from assay-based typing. The dataset comprised deeply sampled blood TCRbeta repertoires from subjects exposed to, actively infected with, or recovered from COVID-19. Sample metadata almost always included a de-identified subject ID, COVID-19 status, age in years and sex. A freely available public database, intended as a resource for researchers studying the immune response to SARS-CoV-2, is where the repertoires were released. The prospective study material was composed of cDNA or gDNA derived from T cells, B-cell-depleted T cells, or PBMCs.

The collaborating institutions used their own protocols to collect whole blood in K2EDTA tubes. For TCRbeta analysis, collaborators shipped samples in one of three forms: frozen whole blood, isolated PBMCs, or DNA extracted from either of those sample types. The research as a whole found: How much clinical and demographic metadata was included differed by source and by participant, and the metadata was provided uncurated.

The immunoSEQ Assay, a bias-controlled multiplex PCR, was used to amplify TCRbeta CDR3 regions from genomic DNA. Regarding the original processing steps: Nucleated cell counts per sample were estimated from amplification of reference gene primers within the assay. To quantify the absolute abundance of each unique TCRbeta CDR3 rearrangement, sequence reads were collapsed and filtered. For each sample, productive Simpson clonality was calculated as the square root of Simpson's diversity index over productive rearrangements. TCRdb limited this immuneACCESS table to in-frame rearrangements with V and J called. A share of clones is missing; checked studies link under half to unresolved V genes, and the rest is unexplained. The DNA was the basis for D and trimming; V, J and clone size are from that table. Across this sample there are some 300,000 clones, with around four fifths seen only once. Around 4.5% of the sample rests with the top ten.

The CDR3 runs 16 residues from the cysteine to the phenylalanine. The retained sequence is limited to the CDR3, 48 bases, with the frame set at the first base. The source is a woman between 50 and 59 years old with active or convalescent COVID-19. The sequence joins TRBV21-1 to TRBJ2-7; TRBD2, as called in the table, went unchecked against the DNA. TRBV21-1 is a documented pseudogene. Sequenced: peripheral blood. The CDR3 in this case is CASSKGVAGLTYEQYF. The base sequence is TGTGCCAGCAGCAAAGGCGTAGCGGGACTCACCTACGAGCAGTACTTC.